This T cell receptor beta chain stems from a study of shared clonotypes between healthy human individuals. Study-wide points: Sharing of clonotypes among donors was expected to vary with sequencing depth. Tissue TCR repertoires likely differ from these blood-only repertoires. Naive subsets, compared against memory subsets, generally had larger estimated richness values.

Remarks on this clone: Its antigen is unidentified.

The germline V gene encodes CDR1 MNHNS and CDR2 SASEGT. V shed 1 base and J 3 bases; nucleotides not matched to a gene: 5. This CDR3 region has 16 residues. The input for sorted-subset replicate PCRs was around 210 ng DNA, about 29,000 T cell genomes. Profiling relied on immunoSEQ multiplex PCR, and the TCRdb table lists in-frame clones only, not all of them. This table holds around 330,000 clones, around 72% found once. J is TRBJ2-7 and V is TRBV6-1, with 11 bases aligning to TRBD1. This receptor was obtained from a man aged 25 to 40 in good health. Material: memory CD4+ T cells sorted from blood. Subset reported: CD45RA-negative fraction. The CDR3 region is CASSEGGGTGGYEQYF. In DNA, the CDR3 is TGTGCCAGCAGTGAAGGTGGGGGGACAGGGGGCTACGAGCAGTACTTC.